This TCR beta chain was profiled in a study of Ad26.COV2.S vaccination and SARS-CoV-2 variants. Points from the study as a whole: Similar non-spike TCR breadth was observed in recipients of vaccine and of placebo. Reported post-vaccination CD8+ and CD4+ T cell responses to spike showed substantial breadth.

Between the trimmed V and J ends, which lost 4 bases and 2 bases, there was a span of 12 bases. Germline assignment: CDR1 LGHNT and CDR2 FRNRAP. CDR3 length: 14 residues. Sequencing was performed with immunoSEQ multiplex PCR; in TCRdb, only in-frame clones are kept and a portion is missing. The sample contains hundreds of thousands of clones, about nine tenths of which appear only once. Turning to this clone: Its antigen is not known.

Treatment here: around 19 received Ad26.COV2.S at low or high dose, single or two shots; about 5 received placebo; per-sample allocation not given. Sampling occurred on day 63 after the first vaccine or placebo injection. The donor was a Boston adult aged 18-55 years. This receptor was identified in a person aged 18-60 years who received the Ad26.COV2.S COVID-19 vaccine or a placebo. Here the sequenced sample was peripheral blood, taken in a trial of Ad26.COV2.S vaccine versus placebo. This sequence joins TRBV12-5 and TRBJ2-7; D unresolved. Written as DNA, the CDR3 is TGTGCTAGTGGTTCCTCGGAACAGACCTACGAGCAGTACTTC. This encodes CASGSSEQTYEQYF.